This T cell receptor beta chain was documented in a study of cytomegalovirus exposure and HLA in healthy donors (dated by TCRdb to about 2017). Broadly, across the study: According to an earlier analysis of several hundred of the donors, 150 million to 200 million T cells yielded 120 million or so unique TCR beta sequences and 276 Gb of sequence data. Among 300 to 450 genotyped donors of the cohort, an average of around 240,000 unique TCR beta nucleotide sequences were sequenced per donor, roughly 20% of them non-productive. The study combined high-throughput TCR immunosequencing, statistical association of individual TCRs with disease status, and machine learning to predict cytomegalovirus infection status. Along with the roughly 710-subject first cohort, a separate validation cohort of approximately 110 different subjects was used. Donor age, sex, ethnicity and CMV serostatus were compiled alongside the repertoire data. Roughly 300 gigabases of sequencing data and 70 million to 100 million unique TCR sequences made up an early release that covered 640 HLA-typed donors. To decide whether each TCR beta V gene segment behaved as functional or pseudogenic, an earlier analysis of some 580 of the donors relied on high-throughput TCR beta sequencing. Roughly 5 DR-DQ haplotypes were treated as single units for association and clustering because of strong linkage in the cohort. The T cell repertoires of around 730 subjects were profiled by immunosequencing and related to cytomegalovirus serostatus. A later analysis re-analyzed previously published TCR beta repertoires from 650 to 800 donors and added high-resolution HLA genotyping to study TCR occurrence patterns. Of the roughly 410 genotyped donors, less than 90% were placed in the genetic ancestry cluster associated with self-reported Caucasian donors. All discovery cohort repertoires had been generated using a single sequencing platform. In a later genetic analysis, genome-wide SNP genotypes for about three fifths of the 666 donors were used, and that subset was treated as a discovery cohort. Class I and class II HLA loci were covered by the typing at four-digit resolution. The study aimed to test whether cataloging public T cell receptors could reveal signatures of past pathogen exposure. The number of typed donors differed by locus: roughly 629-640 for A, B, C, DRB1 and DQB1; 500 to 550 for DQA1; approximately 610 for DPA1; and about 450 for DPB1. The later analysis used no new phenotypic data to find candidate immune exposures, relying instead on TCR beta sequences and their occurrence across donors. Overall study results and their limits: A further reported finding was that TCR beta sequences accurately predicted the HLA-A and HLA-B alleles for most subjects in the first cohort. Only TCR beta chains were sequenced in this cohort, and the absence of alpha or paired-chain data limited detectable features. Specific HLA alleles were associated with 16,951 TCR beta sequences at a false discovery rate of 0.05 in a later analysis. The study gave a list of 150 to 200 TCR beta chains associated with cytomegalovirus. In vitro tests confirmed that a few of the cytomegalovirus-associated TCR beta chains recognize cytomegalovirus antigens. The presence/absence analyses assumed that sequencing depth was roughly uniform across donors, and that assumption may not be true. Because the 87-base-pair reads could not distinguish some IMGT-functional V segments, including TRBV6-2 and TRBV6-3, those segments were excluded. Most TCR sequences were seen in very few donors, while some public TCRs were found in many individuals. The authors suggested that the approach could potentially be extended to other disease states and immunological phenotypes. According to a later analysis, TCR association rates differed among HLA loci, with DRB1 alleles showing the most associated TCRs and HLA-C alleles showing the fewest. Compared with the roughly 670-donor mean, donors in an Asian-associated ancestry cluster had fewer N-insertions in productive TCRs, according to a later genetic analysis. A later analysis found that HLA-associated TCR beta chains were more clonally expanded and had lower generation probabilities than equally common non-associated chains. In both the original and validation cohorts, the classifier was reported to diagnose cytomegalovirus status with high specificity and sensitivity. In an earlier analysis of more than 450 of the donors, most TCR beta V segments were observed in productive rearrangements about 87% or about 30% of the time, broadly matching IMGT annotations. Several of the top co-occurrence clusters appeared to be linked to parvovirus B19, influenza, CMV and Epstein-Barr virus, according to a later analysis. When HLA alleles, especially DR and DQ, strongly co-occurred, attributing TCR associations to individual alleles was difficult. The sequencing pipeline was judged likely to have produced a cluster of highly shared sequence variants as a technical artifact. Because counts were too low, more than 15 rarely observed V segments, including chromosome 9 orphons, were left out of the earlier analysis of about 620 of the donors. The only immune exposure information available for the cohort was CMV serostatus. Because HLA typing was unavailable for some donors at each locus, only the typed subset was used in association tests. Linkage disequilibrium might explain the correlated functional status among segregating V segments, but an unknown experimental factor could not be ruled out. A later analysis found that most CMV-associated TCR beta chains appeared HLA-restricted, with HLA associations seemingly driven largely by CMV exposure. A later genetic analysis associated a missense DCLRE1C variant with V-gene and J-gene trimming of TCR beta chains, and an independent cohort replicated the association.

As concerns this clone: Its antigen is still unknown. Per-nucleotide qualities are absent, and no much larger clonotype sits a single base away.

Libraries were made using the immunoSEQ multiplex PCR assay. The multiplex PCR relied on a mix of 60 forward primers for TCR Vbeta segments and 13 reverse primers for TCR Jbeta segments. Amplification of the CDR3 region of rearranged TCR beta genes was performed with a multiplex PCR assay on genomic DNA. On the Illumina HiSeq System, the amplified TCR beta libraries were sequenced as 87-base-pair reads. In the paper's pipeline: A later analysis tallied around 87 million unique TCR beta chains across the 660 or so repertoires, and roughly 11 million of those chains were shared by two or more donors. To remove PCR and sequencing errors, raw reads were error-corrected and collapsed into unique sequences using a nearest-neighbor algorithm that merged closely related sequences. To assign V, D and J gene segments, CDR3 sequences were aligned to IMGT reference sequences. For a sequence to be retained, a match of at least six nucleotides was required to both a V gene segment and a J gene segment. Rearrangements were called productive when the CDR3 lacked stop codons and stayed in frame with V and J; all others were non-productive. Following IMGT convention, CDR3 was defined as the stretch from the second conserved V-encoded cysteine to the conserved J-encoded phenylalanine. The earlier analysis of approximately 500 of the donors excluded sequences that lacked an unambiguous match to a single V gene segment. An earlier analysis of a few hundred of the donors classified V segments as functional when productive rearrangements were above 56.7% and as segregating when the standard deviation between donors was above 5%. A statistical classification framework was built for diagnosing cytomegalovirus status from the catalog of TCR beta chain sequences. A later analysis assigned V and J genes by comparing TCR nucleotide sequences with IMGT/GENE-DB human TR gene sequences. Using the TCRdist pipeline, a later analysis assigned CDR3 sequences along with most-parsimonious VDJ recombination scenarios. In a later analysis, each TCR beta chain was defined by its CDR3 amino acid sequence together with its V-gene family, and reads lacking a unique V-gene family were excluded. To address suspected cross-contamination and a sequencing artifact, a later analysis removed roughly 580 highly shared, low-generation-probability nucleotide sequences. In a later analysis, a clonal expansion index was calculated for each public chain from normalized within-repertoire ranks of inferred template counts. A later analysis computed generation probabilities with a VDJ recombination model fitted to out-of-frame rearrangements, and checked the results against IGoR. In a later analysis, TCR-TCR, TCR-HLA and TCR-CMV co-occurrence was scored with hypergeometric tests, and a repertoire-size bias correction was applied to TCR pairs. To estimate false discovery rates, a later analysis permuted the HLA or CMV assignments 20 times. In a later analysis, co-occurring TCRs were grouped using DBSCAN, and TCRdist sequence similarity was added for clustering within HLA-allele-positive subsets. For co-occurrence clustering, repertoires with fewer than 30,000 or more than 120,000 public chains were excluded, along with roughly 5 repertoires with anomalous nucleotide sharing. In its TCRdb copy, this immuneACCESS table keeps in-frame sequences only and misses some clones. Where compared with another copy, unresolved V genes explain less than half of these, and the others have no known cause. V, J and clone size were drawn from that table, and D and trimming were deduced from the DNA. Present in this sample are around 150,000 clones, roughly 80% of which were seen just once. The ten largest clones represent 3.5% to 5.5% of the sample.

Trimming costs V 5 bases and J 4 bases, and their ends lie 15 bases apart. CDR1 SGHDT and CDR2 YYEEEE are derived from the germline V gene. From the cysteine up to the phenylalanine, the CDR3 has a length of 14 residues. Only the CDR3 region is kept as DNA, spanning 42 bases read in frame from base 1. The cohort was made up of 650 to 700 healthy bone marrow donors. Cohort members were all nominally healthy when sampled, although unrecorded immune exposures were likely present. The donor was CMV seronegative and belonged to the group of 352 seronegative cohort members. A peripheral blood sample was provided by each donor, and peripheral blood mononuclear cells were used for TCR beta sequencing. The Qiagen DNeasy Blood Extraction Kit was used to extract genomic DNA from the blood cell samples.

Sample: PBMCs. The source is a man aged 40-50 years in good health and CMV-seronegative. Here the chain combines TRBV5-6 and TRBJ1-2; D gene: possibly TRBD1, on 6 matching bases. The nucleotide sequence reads TGTGCCAGCAGACACTGGGGGGGCGTCTATGGCTACACCTTC. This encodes CASRHWGGVYGYTF.